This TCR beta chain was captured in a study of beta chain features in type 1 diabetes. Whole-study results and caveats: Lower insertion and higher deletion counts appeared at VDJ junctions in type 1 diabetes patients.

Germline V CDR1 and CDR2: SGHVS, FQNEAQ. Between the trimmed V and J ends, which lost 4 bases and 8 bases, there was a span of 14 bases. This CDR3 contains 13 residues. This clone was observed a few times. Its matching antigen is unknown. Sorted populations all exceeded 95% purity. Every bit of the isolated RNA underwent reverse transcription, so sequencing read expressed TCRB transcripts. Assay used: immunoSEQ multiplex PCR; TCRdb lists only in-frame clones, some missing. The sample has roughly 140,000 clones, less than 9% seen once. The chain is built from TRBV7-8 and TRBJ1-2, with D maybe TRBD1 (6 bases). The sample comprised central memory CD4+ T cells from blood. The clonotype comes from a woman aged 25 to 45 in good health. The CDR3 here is CASSSSTGRGYTF. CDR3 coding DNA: TGTGCCAGCAGCTCCTCAACAGGGCGCGGCTACACCTTC.